Listed here is a single T cell receptor beta chain. Its antigen has not been determined. No much larger clone exists at a distance of one base, and base qualities are not known. Enrolling through a virtual design, the prospective study's participants ranged in age from roughly 18 to 89 years and lived across 24 United States geographic areas. In the prospective study, cohorts were assigned on the basis of participant-reported clinical history obtained from a screening survey and a study questionnaire. In the prospective study, whole blood, serum and a nasopharyngeal or oropharyngeal swab were collected from each participant by mobile phlebotomists. Additional blood draws and questionnaires over a 2-month period could optionally be provided by prospective study participants. Before DNA extraction, blood samples from the prospective study were shipped at room temperature or frozen. From its cysteine to its phenylalanine, the CDR3 spans 13 amino acids. The CDR3 DNA has 39 bases and is translated from base 1. V is clipped by 5 bases and J by 4 bases, and the sequence between their germline boundaries is 11 bases long. The germline V gene sets CDR1 to SGHAT and CDR2 to FQNNGV.

The data belong to a study of blood T cell repertoires in COVID-19 (dated by TCRdb to 2020 to 2021). Background for the entire study: Samples covering the acute and convalescent phases of COVID-19 were provided by collaborators in the United States, Italy and Spain. The repertoires were released in a freely available public database intended as a resource for research on the immune response to SARS-CoV-2. Where available, HLA class I and class II types were obtained from metadata supplied by the sample provider rather than from assay-based typing. The prospective study material was composed of cDNA or gDNA derived from T cells, B-cell-depleted T cells, or PBMCs. A de-identified subject ID, COVID-19 status, age in years and sex were almost always included in the sample metadata. Samples came from the ongoing ImmuneRACE study (first 160 participants) plus 1,254 subjects from 6 global collaborators. Deeply sampled blood TCRbeta repertoires from subjects exposed to, actively infected with, or recovered from COVID-19 were included in the dataset. What the research found in general, with its limitations: How much clinical and demographic metadata was included differed by source and by participant, and the metadata was provided uncurated.

TCRbeta CDR3 regions were amplified from genomic DNA using the immunoSEQ Assay, a bias-controlled multiplex PCR. Under the source paper's analysis protocol: Nucleated cell counts per sample were estimated from amplification of reference gene primers within the assay. To quantify the absolute abundance of each unique TCRbeta CDR3 rearrangement, sequence reads were collapsed and filtered. Productive Simpson clonality was computed per sample as the square root of Simpson's diversity index over productive rearrangements. As stored in TCRdb, this immuneACCESS dataset retains in-frame rearrangements with V and J assigned. A fraction of the clones does not appear; measured against another copy, unresolved V genes explain less than half of the discrepancy, and the remainder lacks a known reason. V, J and clone size are those of that table, while D and trimming were read from the DNA. Here the sample has 160,000 or so clones; roughly nine tenths occur a single time. The top ten hold roughly 1.2% of the sample.

The chain is made from TRBV11-2 and TRBJ1-1; no D gene can be assigned with confidence. The sequencing sample was made of PBMCs or T cells enriched from blood (not recorded which). This TCR derives from a human donor with acute COVID-19. The donor label of this sample is uncertain. The CDR3 has the sequence CASSRMSGTEAFF. Read as DNA, the sequence is TGTGCCAGCAGCCGGATGTCGGGCACTGAAGCTTTCTTT.